This passage covers 2 T cell receptor beta chains from one sample sequenced in a study of regulatory T cells in long-lasting Graves disease. The time point here: persistent/refractory GD, antithyroid drugs over 5 years with positive TRAb. Generation of the TCR library employed RNA extracted from PBMCs. Library construction for TCR beta used iRepertoire HTBI primers and Arm-PCR of CDR3 regions. TCRdb recomputed calls from the multiplex PCR reads with MiXCR, one row per CDR3 protein. The sample has 650,000 to 850,000 distinct CDR3 sequences; about 30% are singletons. The material sequenced was peripheral blood mononuclear cells (PBMCs), taken when the disease was refractory, from a patient treated with antithyroid drugs. These receptors all come from a female donor with Graves disease.

The chain couples TRBV9 to TRBJ1-1; D gene uncertain. The V end was cut by 3 bases, the J end by 4 bases, with 7 bases between. The CDR3 is made up of 12 amino acids. CDR1 and CDR2 (germline): SGDLS, YYNGEE. The CDR3, as DNA: TGTGCCAGCAGCGGATCGGGCACTGAAGCTTTCTTT. As protein: CASSGSGTEAFF.

This chain uses TRBV5-1 with TRBJ1-2; no firm D call. The germline CDR1 and CDR2 sequences are SGHRS and YFSETQ. The CDR3 is made up of 11 amino acids. V gave up 4 bases and J gave up 5 bases, with 6 bases separating them. Here the CDR3 reads CASSTKYGYTF. The CDR3 coding sequence is TGCGCCAGCAGCACGAAATATGGCTACACCTTC.